This entry lists 18 T cell receptor beta chains sequenced from one sample in a study of OX40 agonist ivuxolimab in advanced cancers. Libraries were constructed by the immunoSEQ multiplex PCR assay. TCRdb's version of the immuneACCESS table is confined to in-frame rearrangements and falls short of the full clone set. An unresolved V gene accounts for under half of the shortfall where checked; the remainder is of unknown origin. The sample table lists over 70,000 clones, about 87% of them with a count of one. The ten largest clones take up about 7.7% of the sample. The sample was CD4+ or CD8+ T cells sorted from blood, taken in a trial of the OX40 agonist ivuxolimab. These receptors were obtained from an adult with an advanced solid tumor such as melanoma, head and neck, liver or kidney cancer.

V is TRBV30 and J is TRBJ1-2; D is possibly TRBD1 (5 bases). This CDR3 is 15 amino acids long. Per the germline V gene, CDR1 is GTSNPN and CDR2 is SVGIG (reference sequence). V was cut by 3 bases and J by 5 bases, with 19 bases left in between. The CDR3 region has the DNA TGTGCCTGGAGCGGGTCTGGGGCGTTTGGGTATGGCTACACCTTC. This encodes CAWSGSGAFGYGYTF.

This chain joins TRBV5-4 and TRBJ2-7; 7 bases are a match to TRBD1. Germline V lookup: CDR1 SGHNT, CDR2 YYREEE (reference sequence). The CDR3 has 13 residues. Losses at the gene ends were 0 bases for V and 7 bases for J; bases not matched to a gene: 4. CDR3: CASSLGPGGEQYF. CDR3 DNA: TGTGCCAGCAGCTTGGGGCCAGGGGGAGAGCAGTACTTC.

The rearrangement links TRBV6-6 to TRBJ1-5; D remains ambiguous. This CDR3 region has 16 residues. Trimming stripped 0 bases from V and 4 bases from J, with 13 bases between. Germline V gene data show CDR1 as MNHNY and CDR2 as SVGAGI (reference sequence). CDR3 coding DNA: TGTGCCAGCAGTTACTCTTCTTCGCCACCTAATCAGCCCCAGCATTTT. Protein product: CASSYSSSPPNQPQHF.

V and J are TRBV6-4 and TRBJ2-3, with 7 nucleotides matching TRBD2. J gave up 5 bases and V 0 bases, and 5 bases lay outside the gene matches. CDR1 MRHNA and CDR2 SNTAGT come from the germline V gene. The CDR3 is 15 amino acids. The CDR3 DNA reads TGTGCCAGCAGTGACTCAGCGGGACGTGGAGATACGCAGTATTTT. Protein product: CASSDSAGRGDTQYF.

The chain uses TRBV13 and TRBJ1-6; D is undetermined. The CDR3 has 15 amino acids. V lost 0 bases, J lost 6 bases, and 9 bases lay in between. Germline V lookup: CDR1 PRHDT, CDR2 FYEKMQ (reference sequence). The chain's CDR3 is CASSLGRQFNSPLHF. CDR3 coding DNA: TGTGCCAGCAGCTTAGGCCGTCAGTTTAATTCACCCCTCCACTTT.

V gene TRBV7-2 combines with J gene TRBJ2-7, with D perhaps TRBD2 (7 bases). The CDR3 covers 15 residues. The V end lost 4 bases, the J end lost 3 bases, and 16 bases lay between the germline ends. CDR1 SGHTA and CDR2 FQGNSA come from the germline V gene. CDR3 sequence (DNA): TGTGCCAGCAGCTCCCGAGGAGGGGGGGGCTACGAGCAGTACTTC. Translation: CASSSRGGGGYEQYF.

In DNA, the CDR3 is TGTGCCAGCAAGTCCGATAATTCTAACTATGGCTACACCTTC. This encodes CASKSDNSNYGYTF. The rearrangement links TRBV9 to TRBJ1-2; D gene ambiguous. Trimming took 6 bases from V and 0 from J, leaving 12 bases between them. The CDR3 spans 14 residues. CDR1 and CDR2 from the germline V gene are SGDLS and YYNGEE.

The rearrangement joins TRBV7-3 to TRBJ1-2; D is unresolved. The CDR3 is 16 amino acids. Trimming removed 2 bases at V and 3 bases at J, with 16 bases between. Germline-derived CDR1 and CDR2 are SGHTA and FQGTGA. CDR3 DNA: TGTGCCAGCAGCTTAGCGGTGGGTCAGAGGGACTATGGCTACACCTTC. Its translation is CASSLAVGQRDYGYTF.

Only one count was recorded for this clone. The chain couples TRBV12-5 to TRBJ1-1; D might be TRBD1 (5 bases). The V end was cut by 0 bases, the J end by 11 bases, with 16 bases between. The CDR3 spans 14 residues. Germline assignment: CDR1 LGHNT and CDR2 FRNRAP. CDR3 sequence (DNA): TGTGCTAGTGGTTTGGTAGATGCAGGGACGTTCGCTTTCTTT. Residues: CASGLVDAGTFAFF.

The chain joins TRBV7-2 to TRBJ2-3; 11 bases agree with TRBD2. There are 15 residues in the CDR3. Germline lookup yields CDR1 SGHTA and CDR2 FQGNSA. Losses at the gene ends were 1 base for V and 6 bases for J; bases not matched to a gene: 3. CDR3 in amino acids: CASSLVAGGPDTQYF. CDR3 bases: TGTGCCAGCAGCTTAGTAGCGGGAGGGCCGGATACGCAGTATTTT. Looking up the rest from reference TRBV7-2 and TRBJ2-3 gives the full variable domain: GAGVSQSPSNKVTEKGKDVELRCDPISGHTALYWYRQSLGQGLEFLIYFQGNSAPDKSGLPSDRFSAERTGGSVSTLTIQRTQQEDSAVYLCASSLVAGGPDTQYFGPGTRLTVL.

This clone was counted once. This sequence joins TRBV4-1 and TRBJ2-7; D may be TRBD2 (6 bases). The germline V gene encodes CDR1 MGHRA and CDR2 YSYEKL. Trimming cost V 5 bases and J 2 bases, with 16 bases left between them. The CDR3 loop spans 15 amino acids. The CDR3, as DNA: TGCGCCAGCAGCAGAAACCGGGACTGGGCCTACGAGCAGTACTTC. It specifies CASSRNRDWAYEQYF.

The V gene is TRBV28, the J gene TRBJ2-7, with D unclear. CDR3 length: 14 amino acids. The V end lost 2 bases, the J end lost 4 bases, and 12 bases lay between the germline ends. CDR1 MDHEN and CDR2 SYDVKM come from the germline V gene. This chain's CDR3 is CASSLISPSYEQYF. DNA of the CDR3: TGTGCCAGCAGTTTAATCTCTCCCAGTTACGAGCAGTACTTC.

This clone was observed a few times. This chain connects TRBV9 to TRBJ1-4, with 8 bases fitting TRBD1. Trimming at V came to 0 bases and at J to 6 bases, leaving 13 bases not matched to a gene. The germline gives CDR1 SGDLS, CDR2 YYNGEE. The CDR3 is made up of 18 amino acids. This chain's CDR3 is CASSVGLNPGGSDEKLFF. Here the CDR3 DNA reads TGTGCCAGCAGCGTAGGCCTAAATCCAGGGGGCTCGGATGAAAAACTGTTTTTT.

The gene calls are TRBV5-6 and TRBJ2-5; TRBD1 agrees at 8 bases. The CDR3 consists of 14 residues. The germline gives CDR1 SGHDT, CDR2 YYEEEE. Unmatched junction bases numbered 3, after V lost 4 bases and J lost 1 base. CDR3 amino acids: CASSKTGVQETQYF. CDR3 coding DNA: TGTGCCAGCAGCAAGACAGGGGTCCAAGAGACCCAGTACTTC.

The chain is built from TRBV29-1 and TRBJ2-1, with D perhaps TRBD1 or TRBD2 (5 bases each). The CDR3 is 14 amino acids. Between the trimmed V and J ends, which lost 4 bases and 9 bases, there was a span of 19 bases. Per the germline V gene, CDR1 is SQVTM and CDR2 is ANQGSEA. The CDR3 protein is CSVVPRGRFSEQFF. The CDR3 nucleotides read TGCAGCGTTGTTCCCCGGGGACGGTTCAGTGAGCAGTTCTTC.

This chain connects TRBV6-5 to TRBJ1-3; unclear D gene. The CDR3 contains 14 residues. V was clipped by 6 bases and J by 0 bases, with 9 bases between them. CDR1 and CDR2 (germline): MNHEY, SVGAGI. Here the CDR3 reads CASSSLSSGNTIYF. The CDR3 DNA is TGTGCCAGCAGCTCATTGAGCTCTGGAAACACCATATATTTT.

The chain carries TRBV5-8 and TRBJ2-1, with no clear D. The CDR3 extends over 13 amino acids. V shed 6 bases and J shed 7 bases, with 14 bases lying between them. From germline, CDR1 is SGHTS and CDR2 YDEGEE. DNA for the CDR3: TGTGCCAGCAACAAAAACTCCTTAAATGAGCAGTTCTTC. Protein: CASNKNSLNEQFF.

This clone has more than one count but fewer than ten. The CDR3 reads CASTPLPGDQPQHF. CDR3 DNA sequence: TGTGCCAGCACCCCGCTCCCGGGGGATCAGCCCCAGCATTTT. The chain carries TRBV7-9 and TRBJ1-5, with D maybe TRBD1 (5 bases). Germline-derived CDR1 and CDR2 are SEHNR and FQNEAQ (reference sequence). V was shortened by 7 bases and J by 5 bases, with 15 bases between the two germline ends. This CDR3 spans 14 amino acids.